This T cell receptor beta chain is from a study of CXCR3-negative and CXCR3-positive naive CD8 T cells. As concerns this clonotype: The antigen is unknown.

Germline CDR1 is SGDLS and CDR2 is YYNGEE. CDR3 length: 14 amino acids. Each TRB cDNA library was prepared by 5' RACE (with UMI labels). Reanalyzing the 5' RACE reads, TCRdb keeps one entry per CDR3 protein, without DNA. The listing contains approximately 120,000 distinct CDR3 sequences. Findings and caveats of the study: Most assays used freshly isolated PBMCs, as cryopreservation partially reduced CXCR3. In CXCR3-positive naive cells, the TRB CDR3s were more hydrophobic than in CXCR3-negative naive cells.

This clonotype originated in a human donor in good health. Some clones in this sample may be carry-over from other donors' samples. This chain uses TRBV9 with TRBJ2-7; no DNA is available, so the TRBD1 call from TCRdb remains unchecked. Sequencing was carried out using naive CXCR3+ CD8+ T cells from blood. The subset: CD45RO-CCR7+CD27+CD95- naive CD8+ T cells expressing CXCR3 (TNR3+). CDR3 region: CASSPRGSPYEQYF.